Following are 13 T cell receptor beta chains from one sample sequenced in a study of cytomegalovirus exposure and HLA in healthy donors. PCR used 60 Vbeta primers and 13 Jbeta primers. Produced via immunoSEQ multiplex PCR; TCRdb's table is partial and in-frame only. The top ten hold approximately 2.3% of the sample, which has roughly 90,000 clones, roughly 83% seen once. Sample: PBMCs. The receptor source for this set is a man aged 18 to 30 in good health and CMV-seronegative.

The rearrangement joins TRBV30 to TRBJ1-2; D may be TRBD1 (5 bases). Germline lookup yields CDR1 GTSNPN and CDR2 SVGIG (reference sequence). The CDR3 totals 13 residues. V lost 8 bases to trimming and J lost 4 bases, with 17 bases between them. The CDR3 coding sequence is TGTGCCGGAGTGGGGGGATTCGGCTATGGCTACACCTTC. Amino acids: CAGVGGFGYGYTF.

This clone was seen a few times. The chain couples TRBV7-8 to TRBJ2-5, with 11 bases that match TRBD2. Trimming took 5 bases from V and 4 from J; bases not matched to a gene: 12. The CDR3 runs 17 residues. Per germline, CDR1 SGHVS and CDR2 FQNEAQ. For the CDR3, the DNA is TGTGCCAGCAGCCCCATCCCTCTAGCGGGAGGCACAGAGACCCAGTACTTC. Translating it yields CASSPIPLAGGTETQYF.

The rearrangement uses TRBV18 and TRBJ2-3; 10 bases line up with TRBD2. The V gene end was trimmed by 3 bases and the J gene end by 2 bases; junction bases not matched to a gene: 2. Per the germline V gene, CDR1 is KGHSH and CDR2 is LQKENI. CDR3 length: 15 residues. The CDR3 region is CASSPLAGDTDTQYF. CDR3 bases: TGTGCCAGCTCACCCCTAGCGGGGGACACAGATACGCAGTATTTT.

This clone has only a few counts. This chain joins TRBV7-9 and TRBJ1-1; 7 bases are a match to TRBD1. The V gene's germline CDR1 is SEHNR and CDR2 FQNEAQ (reference sequence). CDR3 length: 14 residues. V lost 4 bases, J lost 6 bases, and 8 bases stayed unmatched. CDR3 sequence (DNA): TGTGCCAGCAGCTATGACAGGGAGTTCTCTGAAGCTTTCTTT. Translation gives CASSYDREFSEAFF.

V is TRBV6-1 and J is TRBJ1-2; D ambiguous. The V gene lost 6 bases and the J gene lost 5 bases, with 10 bases spanning the gap. This CDR3 is built from 12 residues. The germline CDR1 and CDR2 sequences are MNHNS and SASEGT. The CDR3 region is CASRRAVYGYTF. CDR3 nucleotides: TGTGCCAGCAGACGAGCGGTTTATGGCTACACCTTC.

The CDR3 coding sequence is TGTGCCAGCAGTGAAGCTGGCCTCTATGGCTACACCTTC. Protein sequence: CASSEAGLYGYTF. The chain employs TRBV6-1 and TRBJ1-2; no clear D. Trimming removed 0 bases from V and 4 bases from J, with 6 bases in between. Germline-derived CDR1 and CDR2 are MNHNS and SASEGT. There are 13 residues in the CDR3.

This clone was observed a few times. V and J are TRBV2 and TRBJ2-1, with D maybe TRBD2 (5 bases). This CDR3 is built from 15 residues. The germline V gene encodes CDR1 SNHLY and CDR2 FYNNEI. The V end was cut by 4 bases, the J end by 5 bases, with 15 bases between. The CDR3 sequence is CASSARATANNEQFF. In DNA form, the CDR3 reads TGTGCCAGCAGTGCGCGGGCCACGGCCAACAATGAGCAGTTCTTC. The full variable domain, rest sourced from reference TRBV2 and TRBJ2-1, is EPEVTQTPSHQVTQMGQEVILRCVPISNHLYFYWYRQILGQKVEFLVSFYNNEISEKSEIFDDQFSVERPDGSNFTLKIRSTKLEDSAMYFCASSARATANNEQFFGPGTRLTVL.

The V call is TRBV11-2, the J call TRBJ2-1; D is possibly TRBD1 (6 bases). V lost 4 bases to trimming and J lost 0 bases, with 13 bases between them. The CDR3 is 16 amino acids. Germline V lookup: CDR1 SGHAT, CDR2 FQNNGV. The CDR3 spells CASSSPRGRSYNEQFF. CDR3 DNA sequence: TGTGCCAGCAGCTCCCCCAGGGGTCGCTCCTACAATGAGCAGTTCTTC.

V is TRBV5-8 and J is TRBJ1-1; D not resolved. V was pared by 2 bases and J by 7 bases, with 12 bases between. The CDR3 runs to 13 residues. In germline, CDR1 is SGHTS, CDR2 YDEGEE. The CDR3 sequence: CASSFDSSSEAFF. The CDR3 DNA is TGTGCCAGCAGCTTCGATTCCTCCAGTGAAGCTTTCTTT. The whole variable domain, remainder taken from reference TRBV5-8 and TRBJ1-1, is EAGVTQSPTHLIKTRGQQATLRCSPISGHTSVYWYQQALGLGLQFLLWYDEGEERNRGNFPPRFSGRQFPNYSSELNVNALELEDSALYLCASSFDSSSEAFFGQGTRLTVV.

This clone was picked up one time. This chain links TRBV28 with TRBJ2-7, with D possibly TRBD2 on 5 matching bases. Germline V gives CDR1 MDHEN, CDR2 SYDVKM. Trimming took 3 bases from V and 5 from J, leaving 14 bases between them. The CDR3 has 14 residues. CDR3 sequence reads: CASSFSRGNDEQYF. The CDR3 DNA reads as TGTGCCAGCAGTTTCTCGCGAGGGAACGACGAGCAGTACTTC.

The chain combines TRBV27 with TRBJ1-1; D possibly corresponds to TRBD1 (5 bases). The V gene lost 2 bases and the J gene lost 3 bases, with 13 bases spanning the gap. CDR1 is MNHEY and CDR2 is SMNVEV in the germline V gene (reference sequence). There are 15 residues in the CDR3. CDR3 loop: CASSLRWGQDTEAFF. For the CDR3, the DNA is TGTGCCAGCAGTTTACGGTGGGGCCAGGACACTGAAGCTTTCTTT.

The chain has TRBV7-9 and TRBJ1-1; TRBD1 matches 10 bases. After removal of 3 bases from V and 0 bases from J, the junction contained 4 bases not matched to a gene. The CDR3 is made up of 16 amino acids. Germline V gives CDR1 SEHNR, CDR2 FQNEAQ (reference sequence). CDR3 sequence reads: CASSLGQGTLNTEAFF. The CDR3 DNA reads TGTGCCAGCAGCTTGGGACAGGGGACCTTGAACACTGAAGCTTTCTTT.

The rearrangement uses TRBV5-6 and TRBJ2-7; D might be TRBD1 (5 bases). The CDR3 length is 13 residues. V shed 10 bases and J shed 0 bases, with 14 bases lying between them. CDR1 is SGHDT, CDR2 YYEEEE, per germline. The CDR3 loop is CAGQAIDSYEQYF. Written as DNA, the CDR3 is TGTGCCGGACAAGCGATCGACTCCTACGAGCAGTACTTC. The full variable domain, completed using reference TRBV5-6 and TRBJ2-7, is DAGVTQSPTHLIKTRGQQVTLRCSPKSGHDTVSWYQQALGQGPQFIFQYYEEEERQRGNFPDRFSGHQFPNYSSELNVNALLLGDSALYLCAGQAIDSYEQYFGPGTRLTVT.